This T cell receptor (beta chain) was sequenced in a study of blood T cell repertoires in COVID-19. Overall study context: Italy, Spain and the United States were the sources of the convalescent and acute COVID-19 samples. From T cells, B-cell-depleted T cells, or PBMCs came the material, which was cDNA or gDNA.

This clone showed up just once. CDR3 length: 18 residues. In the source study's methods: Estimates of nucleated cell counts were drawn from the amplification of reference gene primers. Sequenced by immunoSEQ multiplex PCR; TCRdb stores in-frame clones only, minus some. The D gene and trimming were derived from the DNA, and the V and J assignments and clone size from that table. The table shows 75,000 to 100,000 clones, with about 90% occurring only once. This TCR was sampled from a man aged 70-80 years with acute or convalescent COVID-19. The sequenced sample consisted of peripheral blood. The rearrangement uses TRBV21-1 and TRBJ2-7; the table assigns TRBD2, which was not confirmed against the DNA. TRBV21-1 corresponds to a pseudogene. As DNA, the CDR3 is TGTGCCAGCAGCAAAGCATCCCACATAGCGGGGGGCTCCTACGAGCAGTACGTC. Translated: CASSKASHIAGGSYEQYV.